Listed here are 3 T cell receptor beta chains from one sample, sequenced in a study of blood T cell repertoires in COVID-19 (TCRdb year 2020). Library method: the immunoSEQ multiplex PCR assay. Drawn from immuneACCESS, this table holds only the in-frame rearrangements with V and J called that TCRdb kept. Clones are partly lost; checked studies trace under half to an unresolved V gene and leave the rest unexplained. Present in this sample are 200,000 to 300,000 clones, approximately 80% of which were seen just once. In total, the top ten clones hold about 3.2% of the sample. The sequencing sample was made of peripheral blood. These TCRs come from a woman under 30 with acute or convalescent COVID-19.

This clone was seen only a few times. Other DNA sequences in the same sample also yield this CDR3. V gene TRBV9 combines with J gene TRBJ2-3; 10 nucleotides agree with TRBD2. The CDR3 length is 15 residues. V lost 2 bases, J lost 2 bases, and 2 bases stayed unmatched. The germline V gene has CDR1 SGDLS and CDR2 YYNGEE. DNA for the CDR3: TGTGCCAGCAGCGTCGGACTAGCGGACACAGATACGCAGTATTTT. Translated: CASSVGLADTDTQYF.

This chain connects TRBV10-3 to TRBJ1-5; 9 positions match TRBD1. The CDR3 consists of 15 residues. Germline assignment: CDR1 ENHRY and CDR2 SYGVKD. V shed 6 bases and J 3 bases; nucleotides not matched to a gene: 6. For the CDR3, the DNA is TGTGCCATCAGGGAGGGACAGGGAGACAATCAGCCCCAGCATTTT. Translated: CAIREGQGDNQPQHF.

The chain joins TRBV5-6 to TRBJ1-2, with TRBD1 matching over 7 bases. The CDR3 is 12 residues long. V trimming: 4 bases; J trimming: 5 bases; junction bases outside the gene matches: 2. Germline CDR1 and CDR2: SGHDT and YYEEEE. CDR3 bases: TGTGCCAGCAGCCAGGGGGGATATGGCTACACCTTC. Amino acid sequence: CASSQGGYGYTF. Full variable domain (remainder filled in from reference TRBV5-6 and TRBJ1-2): DAGVTQSPTHLIKTRGQQVTLRCSPKSGHDTVSWYQQALGQGPQFIFQYYEEEERQRGNFPDRFSGHQFPNYSSELNVNALLLGDSALYLCASSQGGYGYTFGSGTRLTVV.